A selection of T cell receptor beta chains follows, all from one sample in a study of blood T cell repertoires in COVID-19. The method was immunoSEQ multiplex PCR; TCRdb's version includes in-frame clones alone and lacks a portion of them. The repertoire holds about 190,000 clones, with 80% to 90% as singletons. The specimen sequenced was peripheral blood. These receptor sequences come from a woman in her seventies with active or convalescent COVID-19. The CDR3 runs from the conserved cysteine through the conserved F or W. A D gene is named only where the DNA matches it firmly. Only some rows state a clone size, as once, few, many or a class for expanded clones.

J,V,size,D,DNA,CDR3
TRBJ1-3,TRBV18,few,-,TGTGCCAGCTCACCACTTCCGGGTTCTCGTGACACCATATATTTT,CASSPLPGSRDTIYF
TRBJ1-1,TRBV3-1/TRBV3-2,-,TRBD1,TGTGCCAGCAGCCGTGGAAACAGGGGGCACACTGAAGCTTTCTTT,CASSRGNRGHTEAFF
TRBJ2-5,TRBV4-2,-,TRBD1,TGTGCCAGCAGCCAGAGGCACAGGGGAGACGAGACCCAGTACTTC,CASSQRHRGDETQYF
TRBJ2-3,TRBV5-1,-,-,TGCGCCAGCAGCTTGGGAAGACAGTCGGGCACAGATACGCAGTATTTT,CASSLGRQSGTDTQYF
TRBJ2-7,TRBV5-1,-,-,TGCGCCAGCAGCTTGGGAACAGGGCCCTACGAGCAGTACTTC,CASSLGTGPYEQYF
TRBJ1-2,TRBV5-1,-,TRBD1,TGCGCCAGCAGACTTGTACAGGGGGTCTATGGCTACACCTTC,CASRLVQGVYGYTF
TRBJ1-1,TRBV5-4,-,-,TGTGCCAGCAGCTGGGGGGGTGGCGGAGCTTTCTTT,CASSWGGGGAFF
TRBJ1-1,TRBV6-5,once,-,TGTGCCAGCAGTTCCCCTTCCGGCACTGAAGCTTTCTTT,CASSSPSGTEAFF
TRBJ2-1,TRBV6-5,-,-,TGTGCCAGCTTAAACAGCTACAATGAGCAGTTCTTC,CASLNSYNEQFF
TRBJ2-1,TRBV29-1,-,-,TGCAGCGCCGCGGAGGGCAGTAAGGGAAATGAGCAGTTCTTC,CSAAEGSKGNEQFF
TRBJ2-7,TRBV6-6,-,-,TGTGCCAGCAGTTCCTCAGGGGAGGGAGAGCAGTACTTC,CASSSSGEGEQYF
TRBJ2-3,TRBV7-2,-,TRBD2,TGTGCCAGCAGCTTATTCTCAGTAGCGGGAGTAGTTACGCAGTATTTT,CASSLFSVAGVVTQYF
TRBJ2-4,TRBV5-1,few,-,TGCGCCAGCAGCTTGGCGGAGGGGGCCAAAAACATTCAGTACTTC,CASSLAEGAKNIQYF
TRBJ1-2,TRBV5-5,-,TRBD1,TGTGCCAGCAGCTCATATCAGGGGGACAACTATGGCTACACCTTC,CASSSYQGDNYGYTF
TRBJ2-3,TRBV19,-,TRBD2,TGTGCCAGTAGTAGGTTAGCGGGAGATGAGACAGATACGCAGTATTTT,CASSRLAGDETDTQYF
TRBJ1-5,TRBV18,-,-,TGTGCCAGCTCACGATCGGACAGCCTAGCAGGTAATCAGCCCCAGCATTTT,CASSRSDSLAGNQPQHF
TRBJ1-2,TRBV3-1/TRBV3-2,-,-,TGTGCCAGCAGCCGTAGGAGAAGAGAGGTAAACTATGGCTACACCTTC,CASSRRRREVNYGYTF
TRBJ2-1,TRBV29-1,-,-,TGCAGCGGAAGAGTCTCCTACAATGAGCAGTTCTTC,CSGRVSYNEQFF
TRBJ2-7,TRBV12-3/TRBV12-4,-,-,TGTGCCAGTCCCACGGTTCAAGATGACGAGCAGTACTTC,CASPTVQDDEQYF
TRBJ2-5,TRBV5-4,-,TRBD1,TGTGCCAGCCGATGGACAGGGGAGGGGACCCAGTACTTC,CASRWTGEGTQYF
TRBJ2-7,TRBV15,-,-,TGTGCCACCAGCAGGCTACTCAGGGGCGAGCAGTACTTC,CATSRLLRGEQYF
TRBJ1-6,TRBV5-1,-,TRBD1,TGCGCCAGCAGCTTGTACCGGACAGGGAATGACTCACCCCTCCACTTT,CASSLYRTGNDSPLHF
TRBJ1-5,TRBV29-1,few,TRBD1,TGCAGCGTTGCCACAGGGGGCCCCGGGGAGCCCCAGCATTTT,CSVATGGPGEPQHF
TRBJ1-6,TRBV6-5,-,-,TGTGCCAGCCGGATGGGAGTTGCCCTCCACTTT,CASRMGVALHF
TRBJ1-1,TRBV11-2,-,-,TGTGCCAGCAGCTTAGCCGGTCCCCTCAACACTGAAGCTTTCTTT,CASSLAGPLNTEAFF
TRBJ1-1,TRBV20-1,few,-,TGCAGTGCTAGTGTCAACTCAAAGAACACTGAAGCTTTCTTT,CSASVNSKNTEAFF
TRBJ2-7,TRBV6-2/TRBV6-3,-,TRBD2,TGTGCCAGCACCCCAGGACTAGCGGGAGTTTACGAGCAGTACTTC,CASTPGLAGVYEQYF
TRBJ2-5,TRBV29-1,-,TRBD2,TGCAGCGTTGCCCACGTAAGCGGGAGGGCCGGAGAGACCCAGTACTTC,CSVAHVSGRAGETQYF
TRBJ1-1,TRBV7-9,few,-,TGTGCCAGCAGTGCTAGAGGGTTGGTGGGCACTGAAGCTTTCTTT,CASSARGLVGTEAFF
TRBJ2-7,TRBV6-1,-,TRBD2,TGTGCCAGCAGTGAAAAGATCTTTGGATGGCGGGAGGGTCACGAGCAGTACTTC,CASSEKIFGWREGHEQYF
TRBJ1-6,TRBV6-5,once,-,TGTGCCAGCAGTTCGAGCTCCTATAATTCACCCCTCCACTTT,CASSSSSYNSPLHF
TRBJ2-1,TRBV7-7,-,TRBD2,TGTGCTAGCAGCTTAGCCGGGACTAGCTTCGATGAGCAGTTCTTC,CASSLAGTSFDEQFF
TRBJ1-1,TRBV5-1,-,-,TGCGCCAGCAGCTTGGCGGGGACACCGGGGAAGACTGAAGCTTTCTTT,CASSLAGTPGKTEAFF
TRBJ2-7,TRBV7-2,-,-,TGTGCCAGCAGCTTAGCCCCGGGAACAAGCTTTTACGAGCAGTACTTC,CASSLAPGTSFYEQYF
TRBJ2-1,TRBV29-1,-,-,TGCAGCGTTGACGCACCCGGGACTTCAAATGAGCAGTTCTTC,CSVDAPGTSNEQFF
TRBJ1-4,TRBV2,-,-,TGTGCCAGCAGCGCTACCAGGGCTAGGGGTGAAAAACTGTTTTTT,CASSATRARGEKLFF
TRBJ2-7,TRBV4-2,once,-,TGTGCCAGCAGTCAGGGTAACGAGCAGTACTTC,CASSQGNEQYF
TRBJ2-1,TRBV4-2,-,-,TGTGCCAGCAGCCAAGATGATAGCGGTCAGCGCGCCTACAATGAGCAGTTCTTC,CASSQDDSGQRAYNEQFF
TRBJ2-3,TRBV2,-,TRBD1,TGTGCCAGCATCGGCTGGACAGGGATCAGCACAGATACGCAGTATTTT,CASIGWTGISTDTQYF
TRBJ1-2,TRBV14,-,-,TGTGCCAGCAGCCTAGGGACATGGACCGCCTACACCTTC,CASSLGTWTAYTF
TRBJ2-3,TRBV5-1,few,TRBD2,TGCGCCAGCAGCTCGCAGACTAGCTCCTTAGCAGATACGCAGTATTTT,CASSSQTSSLADTQYF
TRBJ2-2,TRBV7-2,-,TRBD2,TGTGCCAGCAGCCAAATTTTTCGACTAGCGGGAGCGAGAACCGGGGAGCTGTTTTTT,CASSQIFRLAGARTGELFF
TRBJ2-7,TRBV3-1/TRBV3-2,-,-,TGTGCCAGCAGCCACGCGGGCAGGGGCTTCTCCTACGAGCAGTACTTC,CASSHAGRGFSYEQYF
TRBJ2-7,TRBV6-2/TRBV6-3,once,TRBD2,TGTGCCAGCACCCCCAGGGGACTAGCGGGTATCTACGAGCAGTACTTC,CASTPRGLAGIYEQYF
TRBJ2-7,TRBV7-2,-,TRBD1,TGTGCCAGCAGCTCTTGGACAGGACTGGGGCAGTACTTC,CASSSWTGLGQYF
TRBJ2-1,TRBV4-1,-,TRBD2,TGCGCCAGCAGCCAAGCGGGGCTAGCGGGACCGGCGGGTGAGCAGTTCTTC,CASSQAGLAGPAGEQFF
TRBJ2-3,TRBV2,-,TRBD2,TGTGCCAGCAGTGAGCTAGCGGGGGCAATAAGCACAGATACGCAGTATTTT,CASSELAGAISTDTQYF
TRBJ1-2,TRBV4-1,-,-,TGCGCCAGCAGCCAAGAAATGGACAGCTCTTTTGACTATGGCTACACCTTC,CASSQEMDSSFDYGYTF
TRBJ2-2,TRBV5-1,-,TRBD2,TGCGCCAGCAGCTTTGGGACCCCGGGAGGGTTAAACACCGGGGAGCTGTTTTTT,CASSFGTPGGLNTGELFF
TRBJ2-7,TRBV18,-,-,TGTGCCAGCTCACCCTCCCCGGGGTACGAGCAGTACTTC,CASSPSPGYEQYF
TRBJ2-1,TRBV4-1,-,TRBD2,TGCGCCAGCAGCCCCGCAGCTAGCGGCTACAATGAGCAGTTCTTC,CASSPAASGYNEQFF
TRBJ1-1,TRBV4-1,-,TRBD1,TGCGCCAGCAGCCCCTCGGGACAGAGCAATGAAGCTTTCTTT,CASSPSGQSNEAFF
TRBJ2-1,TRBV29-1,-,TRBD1,TGCAGCGTTGACGGGACAGGGGTCGAATACAATGAGCAGTTCTTC,CSVDGTGVEYNEQFF
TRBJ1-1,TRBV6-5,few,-,TGTGCCAGCAGATACCTCCCTCACACTGAAGCTTTCTTT,CASRYLPHTEAFF
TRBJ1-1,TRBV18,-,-,TGTGCCAGCTCACTAAACGGACAGCTTGAAGCTTTCTTT,CASSLNGQLEAFF
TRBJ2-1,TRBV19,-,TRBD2,TGTGCCAGTAGCCTACTAGCGGGAGTTGGGAATGAGCAGTTCTTC,CASSLLAGVGNEQFF
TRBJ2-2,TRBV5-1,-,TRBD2,TGCGCCAGCAGTTCGGTGGTAGCGGGCCTGAACACCGGGGAGCTGTTTTTT,CASSSVVAGLNTGELFF
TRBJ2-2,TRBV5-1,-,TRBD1,TGCGCCAGCAGCCAGACAGGGGGCTATGGGGAGCTGTTTTTT,CASSQTGGYGELFF
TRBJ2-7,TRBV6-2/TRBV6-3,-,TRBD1,TGTGCCAGCAGTTACGGGGGACAGGGCAACGAGCAGTACTTC,CASSYGGQGNEQYF
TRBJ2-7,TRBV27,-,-,TGTGCCAGCAGTTCGGGGGGCTGGTACGAGCAGTACTTC,CASSSGGWYEQYF